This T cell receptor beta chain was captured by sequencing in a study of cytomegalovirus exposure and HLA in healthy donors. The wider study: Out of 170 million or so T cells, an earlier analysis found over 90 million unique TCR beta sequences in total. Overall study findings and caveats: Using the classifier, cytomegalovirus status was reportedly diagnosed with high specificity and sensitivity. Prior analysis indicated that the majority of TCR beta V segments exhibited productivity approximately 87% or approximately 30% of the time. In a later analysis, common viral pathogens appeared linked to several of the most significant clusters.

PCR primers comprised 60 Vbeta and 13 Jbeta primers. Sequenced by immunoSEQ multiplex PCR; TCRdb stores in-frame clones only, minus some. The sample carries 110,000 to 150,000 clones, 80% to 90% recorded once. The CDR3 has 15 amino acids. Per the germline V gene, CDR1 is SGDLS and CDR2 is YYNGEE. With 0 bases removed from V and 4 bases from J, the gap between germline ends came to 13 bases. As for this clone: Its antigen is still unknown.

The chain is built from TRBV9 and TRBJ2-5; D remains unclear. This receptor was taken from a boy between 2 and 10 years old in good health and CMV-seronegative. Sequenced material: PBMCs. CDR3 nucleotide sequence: TGTGCCAGCAGCGTAGCAGTTTTTGGCAGAGAGACCCAGTACTTC. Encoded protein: CASSVAVFGRETQYF.